These 7 T cell receptor beta chains came from one sample sequenced in a study of blood T cell repertoires in COVID-19. The repertoire was sequenced with immunoSEQ multiplex PCR; TCRdb's copy has only in-frame clones and lacks some. The sample records hundreds of thousands of clones, about 89% being singletons. The sequenced sample was peripheral blood. These receptors originate from a woman between 50 and 59 years old who had recovered from COVID-19.

V usage is TRBV5-6 and J usage is TRBJ2-5; 8 positions match TRBD1. V was clipped by 0 bases and J by 6 bases; unmatched bases: 10. CDR3 length: 16 residues. Germline CDR1 is SGHDT and CDR2 is YYEEEE. CDR3 in DNA: TGTGCCAGCAGCTTGGGTGGCGGACAGGGAACCAAGACCCAGTACTTC. Protein: CASSLGGGQGTKTQYF.

V usage is TRBV2 and J usage is TRBJ1-5, with 8 bases that match TRBD1. In germline, CDR1 is SNHLY, CDR2 FYNNEI. J gave up 3 bases and V 8 bases, and 9 bases lay outside the gene matches. CDR3 length: 15 residues. The CDR3 is CASGTGGGVNQPQHF. The DNA for the CDR3 is TGTGCCAGCGGGACAGGCGGGGGAGTCAATCAGCCCCAGCATTTT.

The chain recombines TRBV2 with TRBJ2-5; the match to TRBD2 covers 9 bases. The CDR3 is made up of 14 amino acids. Per germline, CDR1 SNHLY and CDR2 FYNNEI. Unmatched junction bases numbered 9, after V lost 9 bases and J lost 4 bases. The CDR3 coding sequence is TGTGCCAGAGGGGGGCTAGCGGGATCAGAGACCCAGTACTTC. Its protein is CARGGLAGSETQYF. The full variable domain, rest sourced from reference TRBV2 and TRBJ2-5, is EPEVTQTPSHQVTQMGQEVILRCVPISNHLYFYWYRQILGQKVEFLVSFYNNEISEKSEIFDDQFSVERPDGSNFTLKIRSTKLEDSAMYFCARGGLAGSETQYFGPGTRLLVL.

The CDR3 here is CASSVDGTAKETQYF. CDR3 bases: TGTGCCAGCAGCGTAGACGGGACAGCAAAAGAGACCCAGTACTTC. This rearrangement joins TRBV9 to TRBJ2-5, with 7 bases lining up with TRBD1. Germline V CDR1 and CDR2: SGDLS, YYNGEE. This CDR3 has 15 amino acids. V was pared by 0 bases and J by 3 bases, with 5 bases of the junction left unmatched.

The table lists this clone with a count of one. The gene calls are TRBV28 and TRBJ2-1; TRBD2 might be the D (6 bases). The V gene's germline CDR1 is MDHEN and CDR2 SYDVKM. Trimming removed 4 bases from V and 12 bases from J, with 16 bases in between. The CDR3 sequence is 13 residues long. The CDR3 is CASSSAERAGQFF. The DNA for the CDR3 is TGTGCCAGCAGTTCTGCCGAGCGGGCCGGGCAGTTCTTC.

The V call is TRBV19, the J call TRBJ1-1, with 7 positions matching TRBD1. There are 15 residues in the CDR3. With 3 bases clipped from V and 7 bases from J, the junction kept 11 bases outside the gene matches. CDR1 LNHDA and CDR2 SQIVND come from the germline V gene (reference sequence). The CDR3 region has the DNA TGTGCCAGTAGTATCCCCCACAGGGGTGTGGGTGAAGCTTTCTTT. This sequence encodes CASSIPHRGVGEAFF.

The chain employs TRBV7-9 and TRBJ2-5; 7 nucleotides match TRBD2. Germline values: CDR1 SEHNR, CDR2 FQNEAQ (reference sequence). This CDR3 comprises 13 residues. Trimming cost V 5 bases and J 9 bases; bases outside gene matches: 9. As DNA, the CDR3 is TGTGCCAGCAGCCACGTTGGGAGCGGGGCCCAGTACTTC. It codes for CASSHVGSGAQYF.